These 10 T cell receptor beta chains originate from one sample sequenced in a study of T cells in Graves' hyperthyroidism and ophthalmopathy. Amplification of TCR beta CDR3 regions used RNA as the template. HTBI primers drove first-round RT-PCR of the TCR CDR3. Each CDR3 protein gets one entry after TCRdb re-called the multiplex PCR reads with MiXCR. Seen here are under 350,000 distinct CDR3 sequences, 25% observed once, and the top ten hold 25% to 30%. Input material: blood. Every receptor here comes from a man between 40 and 49 years old with Graves' hyperthyroidism that later progressed to Graves' ophthalmopathy.

This clonotype was seen more than once but under ten times. Being one base from a much bigger clone, this may be a read error. This sequence joins TRBV30 and TRBJ2-7; 8 positions match TRBD1. Germline CDR1 is GTSNPN and CDR2 is SVGIG (reference sequence). CDR3 size: 13 residues. CDR3 residues: CAWAGQGLYEQHF. The CDR3 DNA is TGTGCCTGGGCAGGACAGGGTCTCTACGAGCAGCACTTC. The entire variable domain, with the rest obtained from reference TRBV30 and TRBJ2-7, is as follows: SQTIHQWPATLVQPVGSPLSLECTVEGTSNPNLYWYRQAAGRGLQLLFYSVGIGQISSEVPQNLSASRPQDRQFILSSKKLLLSDSGFYLCAWAGQGLYEQHFGPGTRLTVT.

At least ten counts were recorded for this clonotype. This chain uses TRBV10-3 with TRBJ1-1; D remains unclear. The CDR3 consists of 14 residues. Germline V gene sequence: CDR1 ENHRY, CDR2 SYGVKD. The CDR3 reads CATNEGDMNTEAFF. The CDR3 region has the DNA TGTGCGACCAATGAAGGAGACATGAACACTGAAGCTTTCTTT.

This clonotype was detected ten times or more. The chain uses TRBV15 and TRBJ2-5; D may be TRBD1 or TRBD2 (5 bases each). Trimming took off 5 bases at V and 2 bases at J, with 18 bases between the two ends. CDR1 and CDR2 from the germline V gene are LNHNV and YYDKDF (reference sequence). The CDR3 runs 16 residues. The CDR3 region has the DNA TGTGCCACCAGCGAGGGACGCAGGACGAAACAAGAGACCCAGTACTTC. Its translation: CATSEGRRTKQETQYF.

This clonotype occurred many times. The chain couples TRBV19 to TRBJ1-1; D is uncertain. CDR3 length: 15 residues. Per the germline V gene, CDR1 is LNHDA and CDR2 is SQIVND (reference sequence). Deletions cut 6 bases from V and 0 bases from J, with 14 bases between. CDR3 residues: CASRKTWVMNTEAFF. CDR3 sequence (DNA): TGTGCCAGTAGGAAAACGTGGGTCATGAACACTGAAGCTTTCTTT. Looking up the rest from reference TRBV19 and TRBJ1-1 gives the full variable domain: DGGITQSPKYLFRKEGQNVTLSCEQNLNHDAMYWYRQDPGQGLRLIYYSQIVNDFQKGDIAEGYSVSREKKESFPLTVTSAQKNPTAFYLCASRKTWVMNTEAFFGQGTRLTVV.

The table lists this clonotype with many counts. The genes are TRBV30 and TRBJ1-5; D not certain. V lost 5 bases, J lost 7 bases, and 15 bases lay in between. Germline values: CDR1 GTSNPN, CDR2 SVGIG (reference sequence). This CDR3 contains 13 residues. The CDR3 DNA reads as TGTGCCTGGGATCGACAAATTGGACAGCCCCAGCATTTT. Protein: CAWDRQIGQPQHF.

This clonotype was seen many times. This chain joins TRBV30 and TRBJ1-1; unclear D gene. Trimming left V 4 bases short and J 6 bases short, with 12 bases between. Germline V gives CDR1 GTSNPN, CDR2 SVGIG (reference sequence). The CDR3 is made up of 12 amino acids. CDR3 DNA: TGTGCCTGGAACGATGGAGGGCCTGAAGCTTTCTTT. Translating gives CAWNDGGPEAFF.

This clonotype was recorded many times. V is TRBV2 and J is TRBJ2-7; D perhaps matches TRBD1 (5 bases). This CDR3 contains 11 residues. V dropped 6 bases and J dropped 6 bases, with 9 bases sitting between them. Looked up from germline, CDR1 is SNHLY and CDR2 is FYNNEI. The CDR3 nucleotides are TGTGCCAGCAGCCAGGGTGCCGAGCAGTACTTC. It translates to CASSQGAEQYF.

This clonotype was observed many times. This chain links TRBV3-1 with TRBJ2-7; unclear D gene. The ends were cut back, 1 base at V and 0 bases at J, with 7 bases in the middle. The CDR3 has 14 amino acids. Germline V CDR1 and CDR2: LGHDT, YNNKEL (reference sequence). The CDR3 bases are TGTGCCAGCAGCCAAGGGGTTAGCTCCTACGAGCAGTACTTC. Translating gives CASSQGVSSYEQYF.

This clonotype has only a few counts. A much larger clonotype is one base distant, so this may be a read error. The rearrangement joins TRBV6-5 to TRBJ2-2, with unresolved D. V lost 2 bases, J lost 3 bases, and 13 bases lay in between. The CDR3 has 16 residues. Germline assignment: CDR1 MNHEY and CDR2 SVGAGI. CDR3 sequence (DNA): TGTGCCAGCAGTTACGGGCCCTCCCCGGACACCGGGGAGCTGTTTTTT. Translation gives CASSYGPSPDTGELFF.

This clonotype has only a few counts. The J gene is TRBJ2-2, the V gene TRBV6-5; D unclear. Germline-derived CDR1 and CDR2 are MNHEY and SVGAGI. V was clipped by 4 bases and J by 7 bases, with 4 bases between them. The CDR3 sequence is 11 residues long. CDR3 loop: CASSSLGELFF. The CDR3 coding sequence is TGTGCCAGCAGTTCCCTCGGGGAGCTGTTTTTT.